The 19 T cell receptor beta chains below all came from one sample that was sequenced in a study of blood T cell repertoires in COVID-19. Clones were sequenced by immunoSEQ multiplex PCR, and TCRdb holds only the in-frame ones, with some missing. The sample lists 300,000 to 400,000 clones; approximately 86% were seen once. The source material was peripheral blood. Source of these receptors: a man aged 30 to 45 with COVID-19, enrolled during active disease.

This rearrangement joins TRBV7-9 to TRBJ2-1, with D possibly matching TRBD1 (6 bases). V lost 3 bases, J lost 7 bases, and 16 bases lay in between. The germline gives CDR1 SEHNR, CDR2 FQNEAQ (reference sequence). The CDR3 is 15 residues long. The CDR3, as DNA: TGTGCCAGCAGCTTCGGGGCAGGGGATTGGAATGAGCAGTTCTTC. This encodes CASSFGAGDWNEQFF.

J is TRBJ2-5 and V is TRBV19; D may be TRBD1 (6 bases). Germline V CDR1 and CDR2: LNHDA, SQIVND (reference sequence). Trimming left V 7 bases short and J 1 base short, with 19 bases between. The CDR3 extends over 16 amino acids. The CDR3 DNA is TGTGCCAGTACCACCATTGGAGCAGGGGTCCAAGAGACCCAGTACTTC. This gives the protein CASTTIGAGVQETQYF.

The chain joins TRBV7-2 to TRBJ1-2, with no clear D. V lost 3 bases to trimming and J lost 1 base, with 9 bases between them. Per the germline V gene, CDR1 is SGHTA and CDR2 is FQGNSA. The CDR3 has 14 residues. CDR3 in DNA: TGTGCCAGCAGCTTGGGCAGCATTAACTATGGCTACACCTTC. Its translation is CASSLGSINYGYTF.

This clone was observed once. The chain joins TRBV29-1 to TRBJ1-1; TRBD1 is a possible D gene (6 bases). CDR1 and CDR2 from the germline V gene are SQVTM and ANQGSEA. V gave up 0 bases and J gave up 11 bases, with 16 bases separating them. The CDR3 is 13 amino acids. The CDR3 is CSVEDDRLGGAFF. DNA of the CDR3: TGCAGCGTTGAAGATGACAGGTTGGGGGGGGCTTTCTTT.

This chain connects TRBV6-2 or TRBV6-3 to TRBJ2-1; TRBD1 agrees at 7 bases. J lost 0 bases, V lost 2 bases, and 13 bases had no gene match. Germline CDR1 is MNHEY and CDR2 is SVGEGT. This CDR3 is built from 19 residues. The CDR3 protein is CASSYTRPGQAGSYNEQFF. The CDR3 nucleotides are TGTGCCAGCAGTTACACAAGACCCGGACAGGCTGGCTCCTACAATGAGCAGTTCTTC.

The V call is TRBV29-1, the J call TRBJ2-3; a weak D match, TRBD1 (6 bases). The V end lost 4 bases, the J end lost 5 bases, and 19 bases lay between the germline ends. The CDR3 is 15 amino acids. Germline V gives CDR1 SQVTM, CDR2 ANQGSEA. CDR3 coding DNA: TGCAGCGTTGCTCGGACAGATGCTTTCTTAGATACGCAGTATTTT. Translating it yields CSVARTDAFLDTQYF.

This clone was picked up a small number of times. The V and J genes are TRBV10-1 and TRBJ2-7, with 9 nucleotides matching TRBD1. The CDR3 covers 16 residues. The V and J ends lost 6 bases and 2 bases, in that order; junction bases with no gene match: 11. Germline V lookup: CDR1 WNHNN, CDR2 SYGVQD (reference sequence). CDR3 sequence reads: CASRLPGQGFPYEQYF. CDR3 DNA sequence: TGCGCCAGCAGACTCCCGGGACAGGGCTTCCCCTACGAGCAGTACTTC.

The chain links TRBV11-2 to TRBJ1-1; a weak D match, TRBD1 (6 bases). Trimming pared 5 bases from V and 3 bases from J, leaving 10 bases between. Per germline, CDR1 SGHAT and CDR2 FQNNGV. The CDR3 is 13 amino acids. CDR3 loop: CASSGGGYTEAFF. The CDR3 coding sequence is TGTGCCAGCAGCGGCGGGGGCTACACTGAAGCTTTCTTT.

This clone has a handful of counts. The chain couples TRBV28 to TRBJ1-2; 10 bases line up with TRBD1. The CDR3 has 18 amino acids. V lost 1 base and J lost 3; bases outside the gene matches: 11. Germline-derived CDR1 and CDR2 are MDHEN and SYDVKM. The CDR3 here is CASSLSGQGSWRDYGYTF. Written as DNA, the CDR3 is TGTGCCAGCAGTTTATCGGGACAGGGGTCCTGGAGGGACTATGGCTACACCTTC.

This chain connects TRBV6-5 to TRBJ1-2; 8 nucleotides align to TRBD1. J was trimmed by 7 bases and V by 6 bases; bases with no gene match: 13. There are 15 residues in the CDR3. Looked up from germline, CDR1 is MNHEY and CDR2 is SVGAGI. The CDR3 is CASSSPGQGTLGYTF. The CDR3 nucleotides read TGTGCCAGCAGCTCCCCCGGACAGGGAACCCTTGGCTACACCTTC.

This chain joins TRBV19 and TRBJ2-1; 9 bases line up with TRBD1. Germline lookup yields CDR1 LNHDA and CDR2 SQIVND (reference sequence). V was clipped by 1 base and J by 3 bases; unmatched bases: 1. The CDR3 totals 15 residues. This chain's CDR3 is CASSIGTGVYNEQFF. The CDR3, as DNA: TGTGCCAGTAGTATAGGGACAGGGGTCTACAATGAGCAGTTCTTC.

In its sample, this clone was seen a few times. The rearrangement links TRBV9 to TRBJ2-2; D is perhaps TRBD1 (5 bases). V was shortened by 2 bases and J by 4 bases, with 12 bases between the two germline ends. This CDR3 spans 15 amino acids. Germline V gives CDR1 SGDLS, CDR2 YYNGEE. Here the CDR3 DNA reads TGTGCCAGCAGCGTCCCAGGGATTTTCACCGGGGAGCTGTTTTTT. It codes for CASSVPGIFTGELFF.

V gene TRBV5-1 combines with J gene TRBJ2-4; 10 bases match TRBD1. This CDR3 comprises 16 residues. J was trimmed by 5 bases and V by 4 bases; bases with no gene match: 9. Per the germline V gene, CDR1 is SGHRS and CDR2 is YFSETQ. For the CDR3, the DNA is TGCGCCAGCAGCCTGGGGGGACAGGGGAGCGAAAACATTCAGTACTTC. Protein: CASSLGGQGSENIQYF.

This clone was seen just once. V gene TRBV7-9 combines with J gene TRBJ2-2, with D perhaps TRBD2 (5 bases). This CDR3 is 16 amino acids long. Germline V gene lookup returns CDR1 SEHNR and CDR2 FQNEAQ (reference sequence). The V end was cut by 2 bases, the J end by 6 bases, with 16 bases between. Here the CDR3 DNA reads TGTGCCAGCAGCTTACTTAGAGGGCCGAGGTCCGGGGAGCTGTTTTTT. Translating gives CASSLLRGPRSGELFF.

The chain couples TRBV9 to TRBJ1-2; D may be TRBD1 (6 bases). The CDR3 runs 16 residues. The germline V gene has CDR1 SGDLS and CDR2 YYNGEE. V was cut by 3 bases and J by 8 bases, with 23 bases left in between. The CDR3 is CASSARTGTTQEGYTF. In DNA, the CDR3 is TGTGCCAGCAGCGCCCGGACCGGGACAACCCAGGAAGGCTACACCTTC.

This sequence joins TRBV5-8 and TRBJ2-1; weak D call: TRBD1 (6 bases). The CDR3 contains 14 residues. The germline V and J ends were trimmed by 6 bases and 3 bases, with 13 bases remaining between them. CDR1 and CDR2 (germline): SGHTS, YDEGEE. Here the CDR3 DNA reads TGTGCCAGCACAACAGGGCTCTACTACAATGAGCAGTTCTTC. Its translation: CASTTGLYYNEQFF.

Only one count was recorded for this clone. The chain carries TRBV19 and TRBJ2-1; 8 nucleotides align to TRBD2. The CDR3 has 14 residues. V lost 0 bases and J lost 5; bases outside the gene matches: 0. CDR1 is LNHDA, CDR2 SQIVND, per germline (reference sequence). The CDR3 coding sequence is TGTGCCAGTAGTATAGAACTAGCGGACAATGAGCAGTTCTTC. Encoded protein: CASSIELADNEQFF.

The rearrangement links TRBV7-9 to TRBJ1-2, with D tentatively TRBD1 (5 bases). The V end was cut by 1 base, the J end by 3 bases, with 6 bases between. The CDR3 consists of 13 residues. Germline assignment: CDR1 SEHNR and CDR2 FQNEAQ (reference sequence). The DNA of the CDR3 is TGTGCCAGCAGCTTAGGACAGTACTATGGCTACACCTTC. This codes for CASSLGQYYGYTF.

The chain has TRBV19 and TRBJ1-2, with 7 bases that match TRBD1. Germline loops: CDR1 LNHDA, CDR2 SQIVND (reference sequence). V shed 9 bases and J 9 bases; nucleotides not matched to a gene: 22. CDR3 length equals 16 residues. In nucleotides, the CDR3 is TGTGCCAGCCATAAAGGAAGGAGTGTAGGGGGCCTGAGCTACACCTTC. Amino acids: CASHKGRSVGGLSYTF.